Each of the 24 T cell receptor beta chains below was sequenced from the same sample in a study of cytomegalovirus exposure and HLA in healthy donors. The PCR employed 60 Vbeta primers together with 13 Jbeta primers. Only in-frame clones appear in the TCRdb table, and some are missing; sequencing was by immunoSEQ multiplex PCR. The table has over 100,000 clones, about 74% seen once; the top ten hold 5.5% to 8.5%. Sequences were obtained from PBMCs. These receptors originate from a male donor in good health and CMV-seronegative.

This chain links TRBV4-3 with TRBJ1-2, with D perhaps TRBD1 (5 bases). CDR1 and CDR2 (germline): LGHNA, YSLEER. This CDR3 spans 13 amino acids. V was cut by 2 bases and J by 2 bases, with 6 bases left in between. CDR3 sequence: CASSQSGNYGYTF. CDR3 in DNA: TGCGCCAGCAGCCAATCAGGGAACTATGGCTACACCTTC.

This clone has more than one count but fewer than ten. The rearrangement uses TRBV11-2 and TRBJ2-7, with 7 bases aligning to TRBD1. Germline CDR1 and CDR2: SGHAT and FQNNGV. The CDR3 length is 14 residues. V lost 1 base to trimming and J lost 3 bases; unmatched junction nucleotides: 3. The CDR3 nucleotides read TGTGCCAGCAGCTTAGGGACAGGATACTACGAGCAGTACTTC. This codes for CASSLGTGYYEQYF.

V gene TRBV7-6 combines with J gene TRBJ1-1, with D possibly matching TRBD1 (6 bases). Per the germline V gene, CDR1 is SGHVS and CDR2 is FNYEAQ. The CDR3 covers 15 residues. V was pared by 3 bases and J by 2 bases, with 13 bases between. CDR3 nucleotide sequence: TGTGCCAGCAGCTTCCGGGACACTGGCAACACTGAAGCTTTCTTT. Its translation is CASSFRDTGNTEAFF. Full variable domain (outside the CDR3, taken from reference TRBV7-6 and TRBJ1-1): GAGVSQSPRYKVTKRGQDVALRCDPISGHVSLYWYRQALGQGPEFLTYFNYEAQQDKSGLPNDRFSAERPEGSISTLTIQRTEQRDSAMYRCASSFRDTGNTEAFFGQGTRLTVV.

This clone was observed a single time. The V call is TRBV4-1, the J call TRBJ2-7; 9 nucleotides align to TRBD2. V dropped 3 bases and J dropped 0; count of bases not matched to a gene: 6. CDR3 length: 16 residues. Per the germline V gene, CDR1 is MGHRA and CDR2 is YSYEKL. CDR3 bases: TGCGCCAGCAGCCAGGTAGCGGGGGCCAGCTCCTACGAGCAGTACTTC. The encoded protein is CASSQVAGASSYEQYF.

The chain is built from TRBV10-1 and TRBJ1-1, with D perhaps matching TRBD1 (5 bases). Looked up from germline, CDR1 is WNHNN and CDR2 is SYGVQD (reference sequence). V lost 4 bases and J 5 bases, leaving 14 bases between the germline ends. There are 14 residues in the CDR3. This CDR3 reads CASSVYFGGTEAFF. Written as DNA, the CDR3 is TGCGCCAGCAGTGTGTACTTTGGGGGGACTGAAGCTTTCTTT.

The chain is built from TRBV7-9 and TRBJ1-1, with D maybe TRBD1 (5 bases). From germline, CDR1 is SEHNR and CDR2 FQNEAQ (reference sequence). Trimming removed 1 base at V and 1 base at J, with 10 bases between. This CDR3 has 15 amino acids. The CDR3 here is CASSLGWGSNTEAFF. CDR3 nucleotides: TGTGCCAGCAGCTTAGGCTGGGGCTCGAACACTGAAGCTTTCTTT.

This chain links TRBV7-8 with TRBJ2-2, with 9 bases matching TRBD1. Germline assignment: CDR1 SGHVS and CDR2 FQNEAQ. Trimming cost V 5 bases and J 6 bases; bases outside gene matches: 7. The CDR3 is 15 amino acids. Written as DNA, the CDR3 is TGTGCCAGCAGCGCCACAGGGGGCAGGGCCGGGGAGCTGTTTTTT. This codes for CASSATGGRAGELFF.

The V call is TRBV7-2, the J call TRBJ2-5; TRBD1 matches at 10 bases. There are 14 residues in the CDR3. V shed 5 bases, J shed 4 bases, and the junction held 4 bases outside the gene matches. Germline V CDR1 and CDR2: SGHTA, FQGNSA. The CDR3 sequence: CASSRTGGSETQYF. The CDR3 region has the DNA TGTGCCAGCAGCCGGACAGGGGGGTCAGAGACCCAGTACTTC.

V and J are TRBV4-1 and TRBJ2-6, with a possible D match to TRBD1 (5 bases). Germline V gene sequence: CDR1 MGHRA, CDR2 YSYEKL. Trimming pared 0 bases from V and 1 base from J, leaving 10 bases between. CDR3 length: 17 amino acids. The CDR3 DNA follows: TGCGCCAGCAGCCAAGATAGGGCAGGGTCTGGGGCCAACGTCCTGACTTTC. Translating gives CASSQDRAGSGANVLTF.

The chain employs TRBV9 and TRBJ2-2, with 10 positions matching TRBD1. The CDR3 runs to 16 residues. Germline V gene data show CDR1 as SGDLS and CDR2 as YYNGEE. With 1 base clipped from V and 6 bases from J, the junction kept 6 bases outside the gene matches. The CDR3 DNA sequence: TGTGCCAGCAGCGTATGGGGACAGGGGTCATCCGGGGAGCTGTTTTTT. As protein: CASSVWGQGSSGELFF.

A few counts support this clone. The V call is TRBV9, the J call TRBJ1-6; 9 positions agree with TRBD1. The CDR3 runs 14 residues. The V gene's germline CDR1 is SGDLS and CDR2 YYNGEE. J was trimmed by 7 bases and V by 3 bases; bases with no gene match: 2. CDR3: CASSAGTGNSPLHF. The CDR3, as DNA: TGTGCCAGCAGCGCCGGGACAGGGAATTCACCCCTCCACTTT.

The chain uses TRBV7-9 and TRBJ1-1; D might be TRBD1 (6 bases). CDR1 and CDR2 from the germline V gene are SEHNR and FQNEAQ (reference sequence). The CDR3 sequence is 15 residues long. V shed 1 base and J shed 6 bases, with 15 bases lying between them. In DNA, the CDR3 is TGTGCCAGCAGCTTAGGGCTTTGGGGGCAGGCTGAAGCTTTCTTT. This gives the protein CASSLGLWGQAEAFF.

This clone occurred a few times. The chain is built from TRBV6-6 and TRBJ2-6; maybe TRBD1 (5 bases). CDR3 length: 14 amino acids. V dropped 5 bases and J dropped 5 bases, with 10 bases sitting between them. CDR1 and CDR2 from the germline V gene are MNHNY and SVGAGI (reference sequence). CDR3 coding DNA: TGTGCCAGCAGTAGAAAGGGGAGGGCCAACGTCCTGACTTTC. Amino acids: CASSRKGRANVLTF.

Only a few counts were recorded for this clone. The V and J genes are TRBV2 and TRBJ2-7, with TRBD1 matching over 9 bases. The germline gives CDR1 SNHLY, CDR2 FYNNEI. CDR3 length: 13 residues. Trimming took 8 bases from V and 3 from J; bases not matched to a gene: 5. The CDR3 coding sequence is TGTGCCAGCCGACAGGACAGGGGCTACGAGCAGTACTTC. It yields the protein CASRQDRGYEQYF.

The chain couples TRBV4-1 to TRBJ1-1, with 8 bases lining up with TRBD1. Unmatched junction bases numbered 13, after V lost 3 bases and J lost 1 base. CDR3 length: 18 amino acids. CDR1 is MGHRA, CDR2 YSYEKL, per germline. CDR3 sequence: CASSQSRTGRPSNTEAFF. DNA of the CDR3: TGCGCCAGCAGCCAGAGTCGGACAGGGAGGCCGTCGAACACTGAAGCTTTCTTT.

The chain employs TRBV14 and TRBJ2-7, with a weak D call TRBD2 (6 bases). This CDR3 region has 16 residues. Trimming stripped 1 base from V and 4 bases from J, with 17 bases between. The germline V gene encodes CDR1 SGHDN and CDR2 FVKESK. The CDR3 sequence: CASSQGGAPVLYEQYF. The DNA for the CDR3 is TGTGCCAGCAGCCAAGGCGGGGCCCCCGTTTTGTACGAGCAGTACTTC.

This clone has a handful of counts. This rearrangement joins TRBV11-1 to TRBJ1-5, with 10 positions matching TRBD1. This CDR3 comprises 15 residues. After removal of 8 bases from V and 7 bases from J, the junction contained 11 bases not matched to a gene. From germline, CDR1 is SGHAT and CDR2 FQDESV (reference sequence). The CDR3 sequence: CASYPGTGALQPQHF. The CDR3, as DNA: TGTGCCAGCTACCCCGGGACAGGGGCCTTACAGCCCCAGCATTTT.

The chain carries TRBV6-1 and TRBJ1-5, with TRBD1 identical over 7 bases. The CDR3 has 14 amino acids. The V segment lost 7 bases and the J segment 0 bases; nucleotides outside the gene matches: 3. Per germline, CDR1 MNHNS and CDR2 SASEGT. In nucleotides, the CDR3 is TGTGCCAGCAAGGCAGGGGGTAGCAATCAGCCCCAGCATTTT. It encodes CASKAGGSNQPQHF.

The chain recombines TRBV28 with TRBJ2-3, with 12 bases fitting TRBD2. The CDR3 loop spans 16 amino acids. Germline CDR1 MDHEN, CDR2 SYDVKM. With 5 bases clipped from V and 3 bases from J, the junction kept 6 bases outside the gene matches. The CDR3 nucleotides read TGTGCCAGCAGTCCAACTAGCGGGAGGTTTACAGATACGCAGTATTTT. Protein product: CASSPTSGRFTDTQYF.

This clone was seen only a few times. The chain has TRBV4-2 and TRBJ2-1; D is undetermined. Trimming took off 1 base at V and 8 bases at J, with 9 bases between the two ends. Germline V gene lookup returns CDR1 LGHNA and CDR2 YNFKEQ. This CDR3 is 13 amino acids long. The CDR3 nucleotides read TGTGCCAGCAGCCAAGCAGCAGGCGATGAGCAGTTCTTC. Protein product: CASSQAAGDEQFF.

The CDR3 reads CASSLGLVTQETQYF. The DNA for the CDR3 is TGTGCCAGCAGCCTCGGACTAGTGACCCAAGAGACCCAGTACTTC. This sequence joins TRBV14 and TRBJ2-5, with 7 bases fitting TRBD2. The CDR3 loop spans 15 amino acids. With 4 bases clipped from V and 1 base from J, the junction kept 6 bases outside the gene matches. Germline CDR1 reads SGHDN; CDR2 reads FVKESK. The full variable domain, in which reference TRBV14 and TRBJ2-5 provide the parts outside the CDR3, is EAGVTQFPSHSVIEKGQTVTLRCDPISGHDNLYWYRRVMGKEIKFLLHFVKESKQDESGMPNNRFLAERTGGTYSTLKVQPAELEDSGVYFCASSLGLVTQETQYFGPGTRLLVL.

This clone has just a few counts. This chain joins TRBV2 and TRBJ2-5, with no clear D. The germline V gene encodes CDR1 SNHLY and CDR2 FYNNEI. V was trimmed by 8 bases and J by 5 bases, leaving 9 bases between them. The CDR3 runs 11 residues. CDR3 loop: CASASTETQYF. The CDR3 coding sequence is TGTGCCAGCGCTAGTACGGAGACCCAGTACTTC.

This sequence joins TRBV11-3 and TRBJ2-2; a weak D match, TRBD2 (6 bases). V lost 3 bases and J lost 4, with 12 bases in between. The CDR3 has 15 residues. Germline V gives CDR1 SGHNT, CDR2 YENEEA. As DNA, the CDR3 is TGTGCCAGCAGCTTGAATATCGGGAGCACCGGGGAGCTGTTTTTT. Residues: CASSLNIGSTGELFF.

This chain links TRBV7-9 with TRBJ1-4; 7 nucleotides line up with TRBD1. There are 13 residues in the CDR3. V gave up 6 bases and J gave up 8 bases; unmatched junction bases: 6. The V gene's germline CDR1 is SEHNR and CDR2 FQNEAQ (reference sequence). The CDR3 reads CASSPQGREKLFF. The DNA for the CDR3 is TGTGCCAGCAGTCCACAGGGGAGGGAAAAACTGTTTTTT.